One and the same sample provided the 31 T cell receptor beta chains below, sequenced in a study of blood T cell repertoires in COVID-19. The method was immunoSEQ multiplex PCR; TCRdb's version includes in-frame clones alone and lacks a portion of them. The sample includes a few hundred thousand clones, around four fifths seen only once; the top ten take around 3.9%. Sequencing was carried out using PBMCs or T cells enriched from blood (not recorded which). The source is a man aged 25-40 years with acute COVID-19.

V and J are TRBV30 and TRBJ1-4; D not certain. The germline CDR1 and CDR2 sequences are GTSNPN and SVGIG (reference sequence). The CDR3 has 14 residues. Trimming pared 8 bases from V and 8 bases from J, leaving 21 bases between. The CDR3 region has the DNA TGTGCCGTGAAGGTCGACGCGACGGGGGAAAAACTGTTTTTT. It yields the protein CAVKVDATGEKLFF.

The CDR3, as DNA: TGCGCCAGCAGGGGACAGACTGCTAGCACAGATACGCAGTATTTT. It encodes CASRGQTASTDTQYF. The chain links TRBV10-2 to TRBJ2-3; 7 bases align to TRBD1. The germline V gene has CDR1 WSHSY and CDR2 SAAADI. The V and J ends lost 6 bases and 0 bases, in that order; junction bases with no gene match: 6. The CDR3 length is 15 residues.

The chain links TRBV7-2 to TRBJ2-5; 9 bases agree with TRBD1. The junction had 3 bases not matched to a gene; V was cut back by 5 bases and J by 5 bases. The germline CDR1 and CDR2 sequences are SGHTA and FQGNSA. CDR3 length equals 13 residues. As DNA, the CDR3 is TGTGCCAGCAGCAAAGACAGGGGGGAGACCCAGTACTTC. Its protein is CASSKDRGETQYF.

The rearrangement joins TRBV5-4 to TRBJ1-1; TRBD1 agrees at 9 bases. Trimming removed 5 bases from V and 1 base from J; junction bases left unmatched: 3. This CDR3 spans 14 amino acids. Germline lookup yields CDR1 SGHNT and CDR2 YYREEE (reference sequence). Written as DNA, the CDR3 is TGTGCCAGCAGTAGGGACAGGGAGAACACTGAAGCTTTCTTT. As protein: CASSRDRENTEAFF.

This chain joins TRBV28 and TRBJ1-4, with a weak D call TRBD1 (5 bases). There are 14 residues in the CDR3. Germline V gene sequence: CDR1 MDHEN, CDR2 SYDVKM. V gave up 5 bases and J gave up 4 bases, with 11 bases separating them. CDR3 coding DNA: TGTGCCAGCAGTGTCGGGGGAGGTAATGAAAAACTGTTTTTT. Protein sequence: CASSVGGGNEKLFF. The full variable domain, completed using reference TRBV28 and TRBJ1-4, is DVKVTQSSRYLVKRTGEKVFLECVQDMDHENMFWYRQDPGLGLRLIYFSYDVKMKEKGDIPEGYSVSREKKERFSLILESASTNQTSMYLCASSVGGGNEKLFFGSGTQLSVL.

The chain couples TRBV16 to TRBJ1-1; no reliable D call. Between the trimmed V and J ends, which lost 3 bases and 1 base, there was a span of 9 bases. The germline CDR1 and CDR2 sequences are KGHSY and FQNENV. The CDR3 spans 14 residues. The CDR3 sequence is CASSQAPPNTEAFF. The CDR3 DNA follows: TGTGCCAGCAGCCAGGCCCCCCCGAACACTGAAGCTTTCTTT.

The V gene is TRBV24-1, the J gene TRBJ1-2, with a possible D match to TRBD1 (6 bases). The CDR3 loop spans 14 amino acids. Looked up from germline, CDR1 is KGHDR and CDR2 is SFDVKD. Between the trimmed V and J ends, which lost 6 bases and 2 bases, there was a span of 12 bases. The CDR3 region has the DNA TGTGCCACCAGTTCCGGACAGCTAAACTATGGCTACACCTTC. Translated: CATSSGQLNYGYTF.

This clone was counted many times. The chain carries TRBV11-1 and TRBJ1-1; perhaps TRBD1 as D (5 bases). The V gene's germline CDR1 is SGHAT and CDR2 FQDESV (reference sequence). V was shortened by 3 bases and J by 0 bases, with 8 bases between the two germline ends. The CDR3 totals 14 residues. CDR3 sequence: CASSLTAMNTEAFF. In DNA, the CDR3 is TGTGCCAGCAGCTTGACAGCAATGAACACTGAAGCTTTCTTT.

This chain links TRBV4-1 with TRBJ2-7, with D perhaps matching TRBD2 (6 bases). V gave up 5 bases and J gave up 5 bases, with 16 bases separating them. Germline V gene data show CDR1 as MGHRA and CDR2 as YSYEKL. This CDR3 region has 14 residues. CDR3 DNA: TGCGCCAGCAGCATTGAGGTGGGGAGGAACGAGCAGTACGTC. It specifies CASSIEVGRNEQYV.

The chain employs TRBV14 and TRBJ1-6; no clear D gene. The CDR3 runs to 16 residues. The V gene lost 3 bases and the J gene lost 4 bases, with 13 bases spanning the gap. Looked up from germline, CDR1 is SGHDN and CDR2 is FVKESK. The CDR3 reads CASSQRTGIYNSPLHF. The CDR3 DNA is TGTGCCAGCAGCCAGAGAACCGGGATTTATAATTCACCCCTCCACTTT.

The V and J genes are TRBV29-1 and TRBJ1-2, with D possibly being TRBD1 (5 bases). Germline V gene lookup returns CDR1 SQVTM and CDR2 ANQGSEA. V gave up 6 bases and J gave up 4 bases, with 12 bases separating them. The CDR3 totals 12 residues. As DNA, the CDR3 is TGCAGCGTCCTCCAGGGTAGCTATGGCTACACCTTC. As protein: CSVLQGSYGYTF.

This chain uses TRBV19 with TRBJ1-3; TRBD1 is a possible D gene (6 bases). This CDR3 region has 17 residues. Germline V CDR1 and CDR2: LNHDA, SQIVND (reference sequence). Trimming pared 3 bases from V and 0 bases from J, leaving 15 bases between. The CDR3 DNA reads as TGTGCCAGTAGTATTGGGGGCAGTCCGATCTCTGGAAACACCATATATTTT. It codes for CASSIGGSPISGNTIYF.

The chain's CDR3 is CASSIDRVDGNTIYF. The CDR3 region has the DNA TGTGCCAGCAGCATAGACAGGGTGGATGGAAACACCATATATTTT. The gene calls are TRBV7-2 and TRBJ1-3; TRBD1 agrees at 7 bases. The CDR3 loop spans 15 amino acids. The germline gives CDR1 SGHTA, CDR2 FQGNSA. V trimming: 5 bases; J trimming: 3 bases; junction bases outside the gene matches: 7.

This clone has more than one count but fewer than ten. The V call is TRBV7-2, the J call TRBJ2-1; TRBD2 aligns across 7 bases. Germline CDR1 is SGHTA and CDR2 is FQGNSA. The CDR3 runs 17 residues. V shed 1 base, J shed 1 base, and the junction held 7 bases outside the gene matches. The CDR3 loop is CASSLDPSGISYNEQFF. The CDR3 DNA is TGTGCCAGCAGCTTAGATCCTAGCGGAATTTCCTACAATGAGCAGTTCTTC.

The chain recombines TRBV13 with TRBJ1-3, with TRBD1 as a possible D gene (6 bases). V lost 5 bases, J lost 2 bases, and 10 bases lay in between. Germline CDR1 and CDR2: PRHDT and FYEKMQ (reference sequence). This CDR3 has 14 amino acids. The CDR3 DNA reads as TGTGCCAGCAGCGAACAGGGTCCTGGAAACACCATATATTTT. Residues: CASSEQGPGNTIYF.

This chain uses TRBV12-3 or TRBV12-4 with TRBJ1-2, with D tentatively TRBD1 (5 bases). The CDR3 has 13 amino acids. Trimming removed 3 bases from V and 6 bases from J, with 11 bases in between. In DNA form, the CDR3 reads TGTGCCAGCAGTTTGGGACTGTGGGATGGCTACACCTTC. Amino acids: CASSLGLWDGYTF.

DNA of the CDR3: TGTGCCAGCAGCGCATCGGACAGGGGGCACACTGAAGCTTTCTTT. It translates to CASSASDRGHTEAFF. The chain has TRBV21-1 and TRBJ1-1; TRBD1, the D gene given by the table, was not confirmed from the DNA. TRBV21-1 is an annotated pseudogene. CDR3 length: 15 amino acids.

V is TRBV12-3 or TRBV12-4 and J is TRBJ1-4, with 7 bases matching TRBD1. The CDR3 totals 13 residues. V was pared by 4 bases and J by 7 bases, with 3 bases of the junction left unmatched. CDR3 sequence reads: CASSSTGIEKLFF. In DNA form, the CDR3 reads TGTGCCAGCAGTTCGACAGGGATTGAAAAACTGTTTTTT.

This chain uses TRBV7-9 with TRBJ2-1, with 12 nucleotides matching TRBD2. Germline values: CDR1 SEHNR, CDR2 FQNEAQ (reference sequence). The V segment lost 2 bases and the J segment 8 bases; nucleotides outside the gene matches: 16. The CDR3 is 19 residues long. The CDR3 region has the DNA TGTGCCAGCAGCTTATCTGACCGACTGCTAGCGGGAGGGTCCGATGAGCAGTTCTTC. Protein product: CASSLSDRLLAGGSDEQFF.

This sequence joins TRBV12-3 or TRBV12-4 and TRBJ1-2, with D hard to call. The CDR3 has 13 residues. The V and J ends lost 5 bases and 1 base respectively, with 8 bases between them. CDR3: CASSLESNYGYTF. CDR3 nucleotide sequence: TGTGCCAGCAGTCTCGAGAGTAACTATGGCTACACCTTC.

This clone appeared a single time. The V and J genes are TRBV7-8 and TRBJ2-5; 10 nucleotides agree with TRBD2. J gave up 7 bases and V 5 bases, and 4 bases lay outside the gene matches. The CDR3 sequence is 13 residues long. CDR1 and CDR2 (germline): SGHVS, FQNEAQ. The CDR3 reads CASSPIAGGTQYF. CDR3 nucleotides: TGTGCCAGCAGCCCAATAGCGGGGGGGACCCAGTACTTC.

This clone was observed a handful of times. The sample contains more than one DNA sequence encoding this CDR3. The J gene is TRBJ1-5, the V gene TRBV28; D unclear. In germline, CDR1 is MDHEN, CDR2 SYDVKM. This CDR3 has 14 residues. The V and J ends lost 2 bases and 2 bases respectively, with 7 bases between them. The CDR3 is CASSLVQGNQPQHF. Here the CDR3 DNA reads TGTGCCAGCAGTTTAGTCCAGGGCAATCAGCCCCAGCATTTT.

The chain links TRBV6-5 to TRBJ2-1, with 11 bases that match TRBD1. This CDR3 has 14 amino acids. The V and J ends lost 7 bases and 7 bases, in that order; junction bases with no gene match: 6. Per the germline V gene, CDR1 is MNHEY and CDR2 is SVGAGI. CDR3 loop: CASTKGQGANEQFF. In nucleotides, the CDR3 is TGTGCCAGCACAAAAGGACAGGGGGCTAATGAGCAGTTCTTC.

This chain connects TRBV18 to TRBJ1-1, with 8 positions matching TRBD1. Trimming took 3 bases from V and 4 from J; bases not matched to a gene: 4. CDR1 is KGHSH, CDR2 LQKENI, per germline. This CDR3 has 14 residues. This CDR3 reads CASSPHGQGTEAFF. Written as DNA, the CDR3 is TGTGCCAGCTCACCTCATGGACAGGGCACTGAAGCTTTCTTT. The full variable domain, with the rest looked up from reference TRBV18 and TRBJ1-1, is NAGVMQNPRHLVRRRGQEARLRCSPMKGHSHVYWYRQLPEEGLKFMVYLQKENIIDESGMPKERFSAEFPKEGPSILRIQQVVRGDSAAYFCASSPHGQGTEAFFGQGTRLTVV.

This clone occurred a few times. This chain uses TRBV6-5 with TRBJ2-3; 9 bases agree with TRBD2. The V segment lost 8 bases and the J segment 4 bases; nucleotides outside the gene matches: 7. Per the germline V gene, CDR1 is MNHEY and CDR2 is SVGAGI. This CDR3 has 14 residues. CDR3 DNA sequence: TGTGCCAGCGGAAGACTAGCGGAGTCAGATACGCAGTATTTT. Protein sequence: CASGRLAESDTQYF.

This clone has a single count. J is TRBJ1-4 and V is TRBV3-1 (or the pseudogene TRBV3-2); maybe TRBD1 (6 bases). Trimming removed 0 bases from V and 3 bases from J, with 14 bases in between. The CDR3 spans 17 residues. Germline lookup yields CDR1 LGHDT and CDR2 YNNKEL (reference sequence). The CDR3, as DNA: TGTGCCAGCAGCCAAGACCTGACGGGACACGCTAATGAAAAACTGTTTTTT. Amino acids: CASSQDLTGHANEKLFF.

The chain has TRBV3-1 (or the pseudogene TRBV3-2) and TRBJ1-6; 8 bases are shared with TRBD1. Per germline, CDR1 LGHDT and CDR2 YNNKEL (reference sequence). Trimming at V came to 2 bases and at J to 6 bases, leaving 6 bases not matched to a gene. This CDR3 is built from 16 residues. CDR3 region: CASSQSRDRSNSPLHF. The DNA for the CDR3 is TGTGCCAGCAGCCAAAGCCGGGACAGGAGTAATTCACCCCTCCACTTT.

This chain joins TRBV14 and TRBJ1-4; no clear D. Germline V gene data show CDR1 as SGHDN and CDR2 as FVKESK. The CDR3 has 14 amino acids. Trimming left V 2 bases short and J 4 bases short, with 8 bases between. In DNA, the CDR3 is TGTGCCAGCAGCCAACAGGTCTTTAATGAAAAACTGTTTTTT. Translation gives CASSQQVFNEKLFF.

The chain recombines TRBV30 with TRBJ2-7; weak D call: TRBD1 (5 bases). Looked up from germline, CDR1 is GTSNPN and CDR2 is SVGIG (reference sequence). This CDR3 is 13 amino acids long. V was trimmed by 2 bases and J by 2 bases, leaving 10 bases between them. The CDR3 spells CAWSSDRTYEQYV. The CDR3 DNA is TGTGCCTGGAGTTCCGACAGAACCTACGAGCAGTACGTC.

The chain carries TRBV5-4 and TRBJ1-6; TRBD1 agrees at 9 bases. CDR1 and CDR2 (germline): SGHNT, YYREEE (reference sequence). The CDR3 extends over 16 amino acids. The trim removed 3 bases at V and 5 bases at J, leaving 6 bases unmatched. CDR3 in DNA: TGTGCCAGCAGCTCCGGGACAGGGACGAATAATTCACCCCTCCACTTT. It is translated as CASSSGTGTNNSPLHF.

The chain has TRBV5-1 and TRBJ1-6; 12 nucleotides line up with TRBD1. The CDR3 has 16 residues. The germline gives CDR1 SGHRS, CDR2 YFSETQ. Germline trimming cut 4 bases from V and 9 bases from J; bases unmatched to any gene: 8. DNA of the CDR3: TGCGCCAGCAGCGGCGCCGGGACAGGGGGCGGTTCACCCCTCCACTTT. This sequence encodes CASSGAGTGGGSPLHF.